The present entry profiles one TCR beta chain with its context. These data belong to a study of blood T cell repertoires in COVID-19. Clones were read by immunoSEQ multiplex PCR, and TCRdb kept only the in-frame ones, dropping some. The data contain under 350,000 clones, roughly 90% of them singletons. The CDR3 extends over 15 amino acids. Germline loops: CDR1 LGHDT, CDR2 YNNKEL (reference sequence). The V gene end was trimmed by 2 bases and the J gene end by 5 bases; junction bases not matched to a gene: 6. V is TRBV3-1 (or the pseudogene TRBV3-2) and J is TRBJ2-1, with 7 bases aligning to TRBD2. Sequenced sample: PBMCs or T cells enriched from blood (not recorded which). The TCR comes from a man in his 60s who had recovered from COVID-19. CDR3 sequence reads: CASSQPSGQNNEQFF. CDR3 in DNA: TGTGCCAGCAGCCAACCTAGCGGTCAGAACAATGAGCAGTTCTTC.